This T cell receptor (beta chain) was observed in a study of CD8 T cells in ankylosing spondylitis. TCRdb recomputed calls from the 5' RACE reads with MiXCR, one row per CDR3 protein. The sample has roughly 150,000 distinct CDR3 sequences, 25% to 35% seen once. V lost 1 base and J 3 bases, leaving 19 bases between the germline ends. Germline V gene data show CDR1 as DFQATT and CDR2 as SNEGSKA (reference sequence). This CDR3 contains 16 residues. The chain uses TRBV20-1 and TRBJ2-7; perhaps TRBD2 as D (5 bases). The sample was synovial fluid, either unsorted or a sorted T cell fraction (not recorded which). This sequence originates from a male donor with ankylosing spondylitis. CDR3 sequence reads: CSARAPRGGSLYEQYF. CDR3 coding DNA: TGCAGTGCTAGAGCTCCACGGGGTGGGAGCCTCTACGAGCAGTACTTC.